The clone carrying this T cell receptor beta chain was seen a single time. This sample was taken from a study of blood T cell repertoires in COVID-19. The overall study: The United States, Italy and Spain provided the acute and convalescent COVID-19 samples. T cells, B-cell-depleted T cells, or PBMCs provided the cDNA or gDNA that served as material.

CDR3 length: 15 amino acids. With V trimmed by 3 bases and J by 2 bases, 7 bases remained unmatched. Germline lookup yields CDR1 SGDLS and CDR2 YYNGEE. Authors' processing steps: Amplification with reference gene primers provided the estimates of nucleated cell counts. The data were produced by immunoSEQ multiplex PCR, yet TCRdb's version contains in-frame clones alone and is incomplete. V and J calls and clone size are as listed in that table; D and trimming were resolved from the DNA. The sample has about 150,000 clones, about four fifths seen once. The clonotype originates from a human donor with acute or convalescent COVID-19. The donor label of this sample is uncertain. The chain joins TRBV9 to TRBJ1-1; 7 bases are shared with TRBD1. The sequencing sample was made of peripheral blood. CDR3 residues: CASSGYRGYNTEAFF. The CDR3 nucleotides read TGTGCCAGCAGCGGTTACAGGGGATACAACACTGAAGCTTTCTTT.